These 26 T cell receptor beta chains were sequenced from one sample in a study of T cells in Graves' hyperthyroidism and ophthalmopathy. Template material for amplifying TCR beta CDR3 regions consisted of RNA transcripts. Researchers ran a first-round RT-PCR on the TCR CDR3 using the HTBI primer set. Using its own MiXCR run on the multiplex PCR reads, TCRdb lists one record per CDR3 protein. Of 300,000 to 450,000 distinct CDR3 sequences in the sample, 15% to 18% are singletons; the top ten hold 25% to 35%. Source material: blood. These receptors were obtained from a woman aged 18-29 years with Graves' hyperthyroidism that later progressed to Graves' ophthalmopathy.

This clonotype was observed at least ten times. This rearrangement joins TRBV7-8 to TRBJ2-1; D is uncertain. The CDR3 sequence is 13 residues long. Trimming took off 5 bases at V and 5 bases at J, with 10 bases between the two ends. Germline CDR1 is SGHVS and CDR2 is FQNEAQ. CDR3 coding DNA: TGTGCCAGCAGCCACGGCTGGGACAATGAGCAGTTCTTC. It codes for CASSHGWDNEQFF.

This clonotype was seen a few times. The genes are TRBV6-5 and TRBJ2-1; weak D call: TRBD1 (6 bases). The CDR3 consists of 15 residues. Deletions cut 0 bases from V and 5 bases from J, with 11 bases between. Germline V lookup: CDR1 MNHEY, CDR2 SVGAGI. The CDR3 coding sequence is TGTGCCAGCAGTTACTCGGCGACAGGCCACAATGAGCAGTTCTTC. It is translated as CASSYSATGHNEQFF.

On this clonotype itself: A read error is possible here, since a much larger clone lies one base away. CDR3 nucleotides: TGTGCCAGCAGTGATAGCGGGAGGGCTCGGAATGAGCAGTTCTTC. The encoded protein is CASSDSGRARNEQFF. The chain recombines TRBV27 with TRBJ2-1; 11 bases agree with TRBD2. The junction had 7 bases not matched to a gene; V was cut back by 5 bases and J by 7 bases. The germline gives CDR1 MNHEY, CDR2 SMNVEV (reference sequence). The CDR3 totals 15 residues.

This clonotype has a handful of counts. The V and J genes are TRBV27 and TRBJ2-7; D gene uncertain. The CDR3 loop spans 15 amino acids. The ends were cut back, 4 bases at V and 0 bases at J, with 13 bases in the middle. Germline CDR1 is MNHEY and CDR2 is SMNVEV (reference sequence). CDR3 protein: CASSSPGRTSYEQYF. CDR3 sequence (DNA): TGTGCCAGCAGTTCTCCCGGGCGGACCTCCTACGAGCAGTACTTC.

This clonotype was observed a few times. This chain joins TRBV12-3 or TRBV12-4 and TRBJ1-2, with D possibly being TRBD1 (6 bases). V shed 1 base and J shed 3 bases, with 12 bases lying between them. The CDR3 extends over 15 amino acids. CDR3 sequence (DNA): TGTGCCAGCAGTTTAGGGCGGGGGGCGGACTATGGCTACACCTTC. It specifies CASSLGRGADYGYTF.

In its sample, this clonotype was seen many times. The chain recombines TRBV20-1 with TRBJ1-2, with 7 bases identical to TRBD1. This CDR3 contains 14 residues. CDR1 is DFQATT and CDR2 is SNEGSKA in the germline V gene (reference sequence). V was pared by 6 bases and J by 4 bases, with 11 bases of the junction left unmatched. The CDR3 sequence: CSAVTGEKAYGYTF. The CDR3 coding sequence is TGCAGTGCAGTAACAGGGGAGAAAGCCTATGGCTACACCTTC.

As DNA, the CDR3 is TGCGCCAGCAGCCCTTCTAGCAGATACGGTCGGGAGCTGTTTTTT. This gives the protein CASSPSSRYGRELFF. The rearrangement uses TRBV5-1 and TRBJ2-2, with D perhaps TRBD2 (5 bases). This CDR3 contains 15 residues. The V and J ends lost 4 bases and 9 bases respectively, with 19 bases between them. The germline V gene has CDR1 SGHRS and CDR2 YFSETQ. The full variable domain, its missing parts supplied by reference TRBV5-1 and TRBJ2-2, is KAGVTQTPRYLIKTRGQQVTLSCSPISGHRSVSWYQQTPGQGLQFLFEYFSETQRNKGNFPGRFSGRQFSNSRSEMNVSTLELGDSALYLCASSPSSRYGRELFFGEGSRLTVL.

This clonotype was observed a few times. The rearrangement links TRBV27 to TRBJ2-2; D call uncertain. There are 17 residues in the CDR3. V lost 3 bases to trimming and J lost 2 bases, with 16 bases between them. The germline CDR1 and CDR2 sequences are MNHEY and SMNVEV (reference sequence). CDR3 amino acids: CASSFEQPRRNTGELFF. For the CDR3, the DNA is TGTGCCAGCAGTTTTGAGCAGCCCCGGAGAAACACCGGGGAGCTGTTTTTT.

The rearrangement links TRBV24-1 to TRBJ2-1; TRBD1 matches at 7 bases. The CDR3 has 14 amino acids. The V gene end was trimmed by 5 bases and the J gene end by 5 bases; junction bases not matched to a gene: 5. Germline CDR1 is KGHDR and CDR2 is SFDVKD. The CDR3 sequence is CATSGGTANNEQFF. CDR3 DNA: TGTGCCACCAGTGGGGGGACAGCCAACAATGAGCAGTTCTTC.

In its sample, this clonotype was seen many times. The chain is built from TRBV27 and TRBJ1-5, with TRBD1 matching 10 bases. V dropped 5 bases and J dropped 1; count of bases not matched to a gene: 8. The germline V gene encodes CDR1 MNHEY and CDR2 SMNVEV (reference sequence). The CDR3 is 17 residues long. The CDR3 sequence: CASSAGTGERSNQPQHF. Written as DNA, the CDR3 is TGTGCCAGCAGTGCCGGGACAGGGGAGAGAAGCAATCAGCCCCAGCATTTT.

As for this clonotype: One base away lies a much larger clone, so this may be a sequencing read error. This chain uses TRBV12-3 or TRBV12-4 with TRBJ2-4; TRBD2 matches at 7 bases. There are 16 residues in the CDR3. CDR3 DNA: TGTGCCAGCAGTTCCCTTTTCCGACTAGCCAAAAACATTCAGTGCTTC. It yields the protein CASSSLFRLAKNIQCF.

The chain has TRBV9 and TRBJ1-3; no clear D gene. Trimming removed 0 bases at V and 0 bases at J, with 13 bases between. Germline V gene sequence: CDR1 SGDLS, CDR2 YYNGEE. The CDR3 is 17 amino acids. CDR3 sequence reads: CASSVDAGPISGNTIYF. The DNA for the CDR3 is TGTGCCAGCAGCGTAGATGCAGGACCAATCTCTGGAAACACCATATATTTT.

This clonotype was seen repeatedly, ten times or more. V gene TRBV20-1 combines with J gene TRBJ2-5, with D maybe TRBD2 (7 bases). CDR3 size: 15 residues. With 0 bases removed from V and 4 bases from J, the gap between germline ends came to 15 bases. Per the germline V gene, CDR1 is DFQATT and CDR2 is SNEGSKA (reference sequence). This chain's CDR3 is CSAREHEGGRETQYF. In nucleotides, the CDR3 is TGCAGTGCTAGAGAGCATGAGGGGGGGAGAGAGACCCAGTACTTC.

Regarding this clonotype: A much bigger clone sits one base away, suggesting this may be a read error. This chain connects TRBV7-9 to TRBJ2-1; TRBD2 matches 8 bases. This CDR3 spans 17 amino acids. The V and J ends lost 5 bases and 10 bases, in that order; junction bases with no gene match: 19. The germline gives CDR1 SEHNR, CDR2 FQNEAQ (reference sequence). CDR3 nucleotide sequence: TGTGCCAGCAGCAGCCGTGAGGCTAGCGGGTTTTACGGGGAGCAGTTCTTC. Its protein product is CASSSREASGFYGEQFF. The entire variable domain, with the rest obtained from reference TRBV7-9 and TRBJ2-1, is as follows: DTGVSQNPRHKITKRGQNVTFRCDPISEHNRLYWYRQTLGQGPEFLTYFQNEAQLEKSRLLSDRFSAERPKGSFSTLEIQRTEQGDSAMYLCASSSREASGFYGEQFFGPGTRLTVL.

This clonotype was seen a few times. The CDR3 sequence: CASSLLAGASTDTQYF. DNA for the CDR3: TGTGCCAGCAGCTTACTAGCGGGGGCTAGCACAGATACGCAGTATTTT. V and J are TRBV27 and TRBJ2-3; TRBD2 matches at 11 bases. The germline CDR1 and CDR2 sequences are MNHEY and SMNVEV (reference sequence). CDR3 length: 16 amino acids. After removal of 6 bases from V and 0 bases from J, the junction contained 5 bases not matched to a gene.

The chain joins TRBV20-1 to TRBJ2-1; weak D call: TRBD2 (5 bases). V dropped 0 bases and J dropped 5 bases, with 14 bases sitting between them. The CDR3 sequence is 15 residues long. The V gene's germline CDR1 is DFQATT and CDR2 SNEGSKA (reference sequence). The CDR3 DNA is TGCAGTGCTAGAGATGAGGGTTGGAGTGACAATGAGCAGTTCTTC. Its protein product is CSARDEGWSDNEQFF.

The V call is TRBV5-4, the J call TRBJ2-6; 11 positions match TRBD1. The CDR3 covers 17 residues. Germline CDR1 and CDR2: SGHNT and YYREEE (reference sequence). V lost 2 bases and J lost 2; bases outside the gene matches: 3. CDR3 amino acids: CASSFGQGAAGANVLTF. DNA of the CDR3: TGTGCCAGCAGCTTTGGACAGGGGGCGGCTGGGGCCAACGTCCTGACTTTC. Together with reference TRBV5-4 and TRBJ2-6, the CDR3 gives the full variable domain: ETGVTQSPTHLIKTRGQQVTLRCSSQSGHNTVSWYQQALGQGPQFIFQYYREEENGRGNFPPRFSGLQFPNYSSELNVNALELDDSALYLCASSFGQGAAGANVLTFGAGSRLTVL.

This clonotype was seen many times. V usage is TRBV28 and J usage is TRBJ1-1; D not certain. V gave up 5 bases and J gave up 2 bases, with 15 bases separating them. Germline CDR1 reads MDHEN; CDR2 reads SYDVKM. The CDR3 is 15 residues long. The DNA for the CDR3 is TGTGCCAGCAGTGCAGGTCTTCGGTCTAACACTGAAGCTTTCTTT. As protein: CASSAGLRSNTEAFF.

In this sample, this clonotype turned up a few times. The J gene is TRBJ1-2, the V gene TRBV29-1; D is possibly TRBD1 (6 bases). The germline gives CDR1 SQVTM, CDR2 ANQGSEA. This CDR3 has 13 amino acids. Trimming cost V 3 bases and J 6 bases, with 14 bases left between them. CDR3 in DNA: TGCAGCGTTGATTGGCTCCGGGGGCATGGCTACACCTTC. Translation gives CSVDWLRGHGYTF.

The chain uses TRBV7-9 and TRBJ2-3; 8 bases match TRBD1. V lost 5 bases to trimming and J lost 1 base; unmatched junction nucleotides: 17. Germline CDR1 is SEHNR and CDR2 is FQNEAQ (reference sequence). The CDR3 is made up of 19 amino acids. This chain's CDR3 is CASSPSPLWTGSGTDTQYF. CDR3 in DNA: TGTGCCAGCAGCCCCAGTCCCCTATGGACAGGGTCGGGCACAGATACGCAGTATTTT. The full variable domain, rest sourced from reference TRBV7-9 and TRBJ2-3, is DTGVSQNPRHKITKRGQNVTFRCDPISEHNRLYWYRQTLGQGPEFLTYFQNEAQLEKSRLLSDRFSAERPKGSFSTLEIQRTEQGDSAMYLCASSPSPLWTGSGTDTQYFGPGTRLTVL.

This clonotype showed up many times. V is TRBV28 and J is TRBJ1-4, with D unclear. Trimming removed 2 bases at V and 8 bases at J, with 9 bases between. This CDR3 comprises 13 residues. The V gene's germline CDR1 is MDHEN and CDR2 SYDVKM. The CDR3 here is CASSLGREEKLFF. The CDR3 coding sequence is TGTGCCAGCAGTTTAGGGCGGGAAGAAAAACTGTTTTTT.

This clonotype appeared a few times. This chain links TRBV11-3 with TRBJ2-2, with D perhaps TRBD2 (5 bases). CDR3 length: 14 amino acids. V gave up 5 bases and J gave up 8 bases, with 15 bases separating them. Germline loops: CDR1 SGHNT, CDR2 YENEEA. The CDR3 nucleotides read TGTGCCAGCAGCCCCTCCGGGGATTTTGGGGAGCTGTTTTTT. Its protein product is CASSPSGDFGELFF.

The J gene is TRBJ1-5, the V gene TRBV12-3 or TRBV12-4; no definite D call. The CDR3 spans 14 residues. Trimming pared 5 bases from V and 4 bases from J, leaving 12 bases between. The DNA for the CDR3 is TGTGCCAGCAGTAAAAGGACGGGAAATCAGCCCCAGCATTTT. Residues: CASSKRTGNQPQHF.

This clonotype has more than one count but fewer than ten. The CDR3 nucleotides are TGTGCCAGCACCTCCGGGACAAGGATCTTGCCCCAGCATTTT. Protein sequence: CASTSGTRILPQHF. The chain carries TRBV6-1 and TRBJ1-5; the D gene is possibly TRBD1 (6 bases). Looked up from germline, CDR1 is MNHNS and CDR2 is SASEGT. V was trimmed by 7 bases and J by 9 bases, leaving 19 bases between them. CDR3 size: 14 residues.

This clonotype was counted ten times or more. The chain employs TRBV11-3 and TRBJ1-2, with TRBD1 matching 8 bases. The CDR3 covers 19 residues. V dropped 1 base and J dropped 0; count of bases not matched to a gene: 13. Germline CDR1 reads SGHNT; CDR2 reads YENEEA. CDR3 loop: CASSLGLYRTGLSNYGYTF. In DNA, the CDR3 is TGTGCCAGCAGCTTAGGCCTGTATAGGACAGGGCTGTCTAACTATGGCTACACCTTC.

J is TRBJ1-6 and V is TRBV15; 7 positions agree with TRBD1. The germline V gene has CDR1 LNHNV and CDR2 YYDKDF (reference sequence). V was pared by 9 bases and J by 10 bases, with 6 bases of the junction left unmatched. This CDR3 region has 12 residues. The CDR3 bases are TGTGCCACGTCGACAGGGCGGTCACCCCTCCACTTT. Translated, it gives CATSTGRSPLHF.